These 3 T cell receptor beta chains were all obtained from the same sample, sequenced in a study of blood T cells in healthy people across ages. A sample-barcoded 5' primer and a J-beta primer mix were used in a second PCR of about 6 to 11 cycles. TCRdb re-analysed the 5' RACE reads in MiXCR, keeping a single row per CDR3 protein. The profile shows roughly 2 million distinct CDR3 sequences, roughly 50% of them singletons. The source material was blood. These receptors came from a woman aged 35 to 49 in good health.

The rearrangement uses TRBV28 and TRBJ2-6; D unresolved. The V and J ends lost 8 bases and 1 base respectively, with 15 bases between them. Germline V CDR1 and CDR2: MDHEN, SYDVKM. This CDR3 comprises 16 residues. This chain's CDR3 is CASAFDLHSGANVLTF. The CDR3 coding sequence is TGTGCCAGCGCCTTTGACCTCCATTCTGGGGCCAACGTCCTGACTTTC.

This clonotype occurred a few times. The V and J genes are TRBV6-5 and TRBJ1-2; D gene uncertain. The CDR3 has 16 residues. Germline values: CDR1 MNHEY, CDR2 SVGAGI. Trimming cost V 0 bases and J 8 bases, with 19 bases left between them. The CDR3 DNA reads TGTGCCAGCAGTTACTCGATGGCGAGGCTGCCGTCGGGCTACACCTTC. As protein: CASSYSMARLPSGYTF.

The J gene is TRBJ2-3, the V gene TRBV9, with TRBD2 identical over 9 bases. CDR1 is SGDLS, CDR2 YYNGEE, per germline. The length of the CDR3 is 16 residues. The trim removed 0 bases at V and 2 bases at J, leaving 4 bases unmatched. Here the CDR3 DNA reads TGTGCCAGCAGCGTAGGGGCGGGGGGGAACACAGATACGCAGTATTTT. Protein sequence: CASSVGAGGNTDTQYF.